This TCR beta chain was sequenced in a study of a mutant IDH1 vaccine in newly diagnosed glioma. Study context: Treated patients, averaging 40.4 years, were roughly 60% male and about 40% female. Before enrollment, patients got radiotherapy alone, temozolomide alone, or mostly the combination.

Documented time point: week 35, safety follow-up. Each dose delivered 300 ug of mutant IDH1 20-mer peptide subcutaneously with imiquimod. J gave up 1 base and V 8 bases, and 15 bases lay outside the gene matches. The germline gives CDR1 SQVTM, CDR2 ANQGSEA. The CDR3 has 16 residues. The study's findings and limits: Vaccine-induced immune responses were detected in approximately 93% of patients.

This clone has a handful of counts. The antigen is undetermined. The repertoire was sequenced with immunoSEQ multiplex PCR; TCRdb's copy has only in-frame clones and lacks some. Of tens of thousands of clones listed, about 73% were seen once; the top ten hold over 4%. The J gene is TRBJ2-5, the V gene TRBV29-1; TRBD1 agrees at 8 bases. Source: PBMCs, taken from a glioma patient whose treatment included an IDH1 peptide vaccine. This TCR derives from a man aged 50-59 years with glioma. CDR3 residues: CSSIPMATGVQETQYF. CDR3 nucleotide sequence: TGCAGCTCTATACCCATGGCGACAGGGGTCCAAGAGACCCAGTACTTC.